This TCR beta chain derives from a study of cytomegalovirus exposure and HLA in healthy donors. Study results and limitations: Rarity marked most TCR sequences, yet some public TCRs occurred in many donors. In a later analysis, TCR beta V- and J-gene trimming was associated with a missense DCLRE1C variant. A later look showed TCR association rates differing by HLA locus, highest for DRB1 and lowest for HLA-C. Across all donors, roughly uniform sequencing depth was an assumption of the presence/absence analyses.

Details on this clone: Its antigen remains unknown.

With 60 Vbeta and 13 Jbeta primers, the PCR was carried out. Profiling relied on immunoSEQ multiplex PCR, and the TCRdb table lists in-frame clones only, not all of them. The top ten clones hold around 4% of a sample with about 85,000 clones, 50% to 80% of them seen once. This CDR3 contains 20 residues. Looked up from germline, CDR1 is MGHRA and CDR2 is YSYEKL. V was trimmed by 4 bases and J by 5 bases, leaving 32 bases between them. The rearrangement uses TRBV4-1 and TRBJ1-2, with a weak D call TRBD1 (6 bases). Sequencing was performed on PBMCs. The clonotype was recovered from a man aged 25 to 40 in good health and CMV-seronegative. CDR3 residues: CASSPLGGVGAIMGAYGYTF. DNA for the CDR3: TGCGCCAGCAGCCCACTTGGGGGGGTTGGCGCAATTATGGGGGCTTATGGCTACACCTTC.